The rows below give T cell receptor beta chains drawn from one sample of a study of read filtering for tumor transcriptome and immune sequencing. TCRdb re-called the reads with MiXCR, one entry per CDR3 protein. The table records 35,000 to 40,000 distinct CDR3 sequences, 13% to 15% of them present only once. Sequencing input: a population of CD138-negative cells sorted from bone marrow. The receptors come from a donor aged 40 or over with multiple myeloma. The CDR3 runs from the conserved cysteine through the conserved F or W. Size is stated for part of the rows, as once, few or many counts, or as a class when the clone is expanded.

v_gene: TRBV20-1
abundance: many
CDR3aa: CSASELDSRIQYF

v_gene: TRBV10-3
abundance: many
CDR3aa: CAISEGARVSTDTQYF

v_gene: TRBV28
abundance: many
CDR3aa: CASSGPRTPLHF

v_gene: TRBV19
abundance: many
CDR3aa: CASSGGQGQKETQYF

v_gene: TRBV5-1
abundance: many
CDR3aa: CASSAKQGASGNTIYF

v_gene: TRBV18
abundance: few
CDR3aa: CASSPPVRSGETQYF

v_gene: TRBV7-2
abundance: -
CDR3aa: CASSPRGGTTAGNTIYF

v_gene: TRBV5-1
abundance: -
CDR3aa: CASSLEWTQPNTEAFF

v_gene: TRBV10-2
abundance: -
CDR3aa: CASSEGETQYF

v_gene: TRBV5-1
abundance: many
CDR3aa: CASSLTGEEKLFF

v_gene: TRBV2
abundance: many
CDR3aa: CASSPGLAGVF

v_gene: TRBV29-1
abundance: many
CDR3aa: CSVEANRQTGELFF

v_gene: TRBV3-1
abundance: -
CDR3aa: CASSRGKGGNQPQHF

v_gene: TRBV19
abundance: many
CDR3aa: CASSRAGGDYEQYF

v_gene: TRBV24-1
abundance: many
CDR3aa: CATSDIDGTGGATQYF

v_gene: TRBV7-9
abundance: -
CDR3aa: CASSLDGTDNQPQHF

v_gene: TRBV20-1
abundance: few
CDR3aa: CCARAQGDTEAFF

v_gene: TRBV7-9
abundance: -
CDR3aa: CASTYRGGQNVNEQFF

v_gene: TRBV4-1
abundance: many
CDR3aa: CASSQERRVMEKLFF

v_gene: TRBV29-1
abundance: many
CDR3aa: CSVEKQGINEQYF

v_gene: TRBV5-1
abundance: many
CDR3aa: CASSMDRKNTEAFF

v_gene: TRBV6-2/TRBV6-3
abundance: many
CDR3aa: CASSYRDNYGYTF

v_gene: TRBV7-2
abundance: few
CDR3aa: CASSPTPSGVNEQFF

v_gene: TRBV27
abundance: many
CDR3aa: CASSATGAEAFF

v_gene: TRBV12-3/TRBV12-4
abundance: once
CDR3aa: CASSASRGASGDTQYF

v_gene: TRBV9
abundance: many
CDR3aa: CASRSEGRNYGYTF

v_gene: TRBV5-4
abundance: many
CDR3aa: CASSPTYSSYEQYF

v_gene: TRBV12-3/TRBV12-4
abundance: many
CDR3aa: CASSSGQSGQETQYF

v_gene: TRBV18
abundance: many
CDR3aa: CASSPLVPRGTGELFF

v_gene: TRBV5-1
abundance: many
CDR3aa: CASSRPLGGTEQFF

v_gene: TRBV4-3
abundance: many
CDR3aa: CASSQIQGSPYEQYF

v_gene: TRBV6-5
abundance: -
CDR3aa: CASSYAAGRTYEQYF

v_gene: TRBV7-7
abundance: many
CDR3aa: CASSAELACDEQYF

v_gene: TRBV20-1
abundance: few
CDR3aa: CSASGGGGDTDTQYF

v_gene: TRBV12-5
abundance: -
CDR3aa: CASGLSVGEQFF

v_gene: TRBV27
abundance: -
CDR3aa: CASSSNRAATNEKLFF

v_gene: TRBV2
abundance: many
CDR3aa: CASRGQGGGETQYF

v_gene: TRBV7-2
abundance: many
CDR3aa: CASSQGQVNEQFF

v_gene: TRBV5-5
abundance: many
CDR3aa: CASSLGWGGETQYF

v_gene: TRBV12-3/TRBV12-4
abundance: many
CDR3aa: CASSLKGAQEQYF

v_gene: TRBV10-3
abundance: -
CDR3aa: CAIKTGKGTEVFF

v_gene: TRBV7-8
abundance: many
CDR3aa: CASSLGSGGNTEAFF

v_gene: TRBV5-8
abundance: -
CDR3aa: CASSFIWSTNSPLHF